These 15 T cell receptor beta chains were sequenced from one sample in a study of control samples from healthy donors and cancer patients. The protocol was immunoSEQ multiplex PCR, while the TCRdb copy is restricted to in-frame clones and leaves out a portion. The table has 65,000 to 100,000 clones, around 87% seen once. Specimen: blood. The receptor source for this set is a man aged 50 to 59 in good health.

The chain links TRBV11-2 to TRBJ2-1; unclear D gene. The germline gives CDR1 SGHAT, CDR2 FQNNGV. Trimming cost V 6 bases and J 6 bases, with 3 bases left between them. The CDR3 contains 10 residues. CDR3 nucleotides: TGTGCCAGCAGATCCAATGAGCAGTTCTTC. Its protein is CASRSNEQFF.

The V and J genes are TRBV5-1 and TRBJ2-5, with 10 bases that match TRBD2. This CDR3 has 15 residues. Germline V gene data show CDR1 as SGHRS and CDR2 as YFSETQ. V gave up 3 bases and J gave up 4 bases; unmatched junction bases: 6. The CDR3 region has the DNA TGCGCCAGCAGCTGGGGACTAGCGATTCTAGAGACCCAGTACTTC. Protein sequence: CASSWGLAILETQYF.

The chain carries TRBV4-2 and TRBJ1-2, with D tentatively TRBD1 (6 bases). The CDR3 consists of 15 residues. Trimming shortened V by 4 bases and J by 6 bases, and 18 bases separated the two germline ends. Per germline, CDR1 LGHNA and CDR2 YNFKEQ. CDR3 region: CASSPLIEGGHGYTF. CDR3 DNA sequence: TGTGCCAGCAGCCCCTTAATCGAGGGGGGACATGGCTACACCTTC.

CDR3 residues: CASSSLPGAGYYEQYF. CDR3 DNA sequence: TGCGCCAGCAGCTCTCTTCCGGGGGCGGGTTACTACGAGCAGTACTTC. V gene TRBV4-1 combines with J gene TRBJ2-7; D may correspond to TRBD1 or TRBD2 (6 bases each). CDR1 and CDR2 from the germline V gene are MGHRA and YSYEKL. This CDR3 is built from 16 residues. The ends were cut back, 5 bases at V and 3 bases at J, with 20 bases in the middle.

This clone was seen once. The J gene is TRBJ2-5, the V gene TRBV5-6, with a possible D match to TRBD2 (7 bases). In germline, CDR1 is SGHDT, CDR2 YYEEEE. CDR3 length: 15 amino acids. Trimming removed 4 bases from V and 5 bases from J, with 18 bases in between. As DNA, the CDR3 is TGTGCCAGCAGCCCGGTCGGGGGGCGGTATGAGACCCAGTACTTC. Translating gives CASSPVGGRYETQYF.

The genes are TRBV18 and TRBJ1-2; D is perhaps TRBD1 (5 bases). The CDR3 loop spans 14 amino acids. In germline, CDR1 is KGHSH, CDR2 LQKENI. Between the trimmed V and J ends, which lost 0 bases and 5 bases, there was a span of 10 bases. The CDR3 nucleotides are TGTGCCAGCTCACCACCGGGACGCCTGTATGGCTACACCTTC. Translation: CASSPPGRLYGYTF. Full variable domain (rest looked up from reference TRBV18 and TRBJ1-2): NAGVMQNPRHLVRRRGQEARLRCSPMKGHSHVYWYRQLPEEGLKFMVYLQKENIIDESGMPKERFSAEFPKEGPSILRIQQVVRGDSAAYFCASSPPGRLYGYTFGSGTRLTVV.

The CDR3 here is CAWSRLAGMGSEQFF. In DNA form, the CDR3 reads TGTGCCTGGAGCCGCCTCGCGGGAATGGGGAGTGAGCAGTTCTTC. The V and J genes are TRBV30 and TRBJ2-1; tentative D call: TRBD2 (6 bases). The V and J ends lost 3 bases and 9 bases respectively, with 21 bases between them. The CDR3 length is 15 residues. Germline loops: CDR1 GTSNPN, CDR2 SVGIG (reference sequence).

The chain uses TRBV21-1 and TRBJ1-1. TRBV21-1 is labeled a pseudogene. There are 16 residues in the CDR3. CDR3 sequence (DNA): TGTGCCAGCAGCTCAACCTTTCGTGGGGTGAACACTGAAGCTTTCTTT. This codes for CASSSTFRGVNTEAFF.

The rearrangement joins TRBV12-3 or TRBV12-4 to TRBJ2-1; D is possibly TRBD1 (5 bases). The CDR3 sequence is 12 residues long. The ends were cut back, 5 bases at V and 5 bases at J, with 7 bases in the middle. The CDR3 loop reads CASSTTDNEQFF. The CDR3 DNA reads TGTGCCAGCAGTACGACAGACAATGAGCAGTTCTTC.

The chain uses TRBV5-6 and TRBJ2-5; 12 nucleotides line up with TRBD2. J lost 5 bases, V lost 4 bases, and 3 bases had no gene match. The CDR3 loop spans 14 amino acids. Germline values: CDR1 SGHDT, CDR2 YYEEEE. CDR3 residues: CASSTGTSGETQYF. The CDR3 coding sequence is TGTGCCAGCAGCACCGGGACTAGCGGGGAGACCCAGTACTTC.

The chain recombines TRBV14 with TRBJ2-5, with D uncertain. Germline CDR1 is SGHDN and CDR2 is FVKESK. The CDR3 sequence is 15 residues long. V dropped 0 bases and J dropped 1 base, with 9 bases sitting between them. The CDR3 DNA is TGTGCCAGCAGCCAAGATCTCCGTTTCCAAGAGACCCAGTACTTC. This gives the protein CASSQDLRFQETQYF.

This chain joins TRBV27 and TRBJ1-1, with no clear D. Germline values: CDR1 MNHEY, CDR2 SMNVEV (reference sequence). This CDR3 is built from 14 residues. The V end lost 5 bases, the J end lost 11 bases, and 21 bases lay between the germline ends. The DNA for the CDR3 is TGTGCCAGCAGTCCCTCCGGGCCCAGAGAGATGGCTTTCTTT. Protein sequence: CASSPSGPREMAFF.

This chain links TRBV13 with TRBJ2-1; 12 nucleotides line up with TRBD2. This CDR3 region has 16 residues. CDR1 PRHDT and CDR2 FYEKMQ come from the germline V gene (reference sequence). Trimming removed 1 base from V and 8 bases from J; junction bases left unmatched: 6. This chain's CDR3 is CASSLAGLAGPDEQFF. The CDR3 region has the DNA TGTGCCAGCAGCTTAGCAGGACTAGCGGGACCCGATGAGCAGTTCTTC.

The chain uses TRBV5-1 and TRBJ2-7; D is perhaps TRBD2 (5 bases). CDR1 is SGHRS and CDR2 is YFSETQ in the germline V gene. This CDR3 is 14 amino acids long. The V gene lost 2 bases and the J gene lost 6 bases, with 15 bases spanning the gap. CDR3: CASSFGLAAGEQYF. The CDR3, as DNA: TGCGCCAGCAGCTTTGGTCTAGCAGCAGGCGAGCAGTACTTC.

This clone was seen only once. The J gene is TRBJ2-7, the V gene TRBV28; tentatively, D is TRBD1 or TRBD2 (5 bases each). V lost 4 bases and J 3 bases, leaving 10 bases between the germline ends. The CDR3 covers 13 residues. Germline values: CDR1 MDHEN, CDR2 SYDVKM. Here the CDR3 DNA reads TGTGCCAGCAGTTCGGGACCCAACTACGAGCAGTACGTC. It is translated as CASSSGPNYEQYV.